What follows is one TCR beta chain and its context. The same CDR3 can be traced to other DNA sequences in this sample. The sample originates from a study of shared clonotypes between healthy human individuals. Study context: CD4 naive and CD4 memory each took three plates per donor, while CD8 naive took two and CD8 memory one.

Trimming stripped 5 bases from V and 1 base from J, with 9 bases between. This CDR3 has 13 amino acids. Germline CDR1 MNHEY, CDR2 SMNVEV (reference sequence). Measured with immunoSEQ multiplex PCR; TCRdb has only the in-frame clones, and not every one. This table has some 2.1 million clones, about 94% appearing once. CD45RO-negative cells were positively selected for CCR7, leaving out terminally differentiated effector memory CD45RA+ cells. The TCR originated in a man aged 18 to 30 in good health. V and J are TRBV27 and TRBJ2-7, with D possibly being TRBD2 (5 bases). The material sequenced was naive CD8+ T cells sorted from blood. The CDR3 sequence is CASSGLGSYEQYF. The CDR3 DNA reads as TGTGCCAGCAGTGGACTGGGGTCCTACGAGCAGTACTTC.